This TCR beta chain was retrieved from a study of T cell repertoires in cytomegalovirus infection. Findings and limits, study-wide: Across the ex vivo response, the dominant clonotypes were HLA-C-restricted CMV-specific TCR beta clonotypes.

As for this clonotype: Its antigen remains unknown.

Between the trimmed V and J ends, which lost 8 bases and 12 bases, there was a span of 21 bases. The CDR3 runs to 13 residues. Germline CDR1 SGHNT, CDR2 YENEEA. TCRdb re-derived calls from the reads in MiXCR, one entry per CDR3 protein. The profile covers about 440,000 distinct CDR3 sequences, with 30% to 40% appearing a single time and roughly an eighth taken by the ten largest. The receptor comes from a human donor in good health (CMV status not recorded). Some clones in this sample may be carry-over from other donors' samples. V usage is TRBV11-3 and J usage is TRBJ2-3; weak D call: TRBD1 (5 bases). The sample was PBMCs. The CDR3 loop reads CASGKGESGLQYF. The DNA of the CDR3 is TGTGCCAGCGGGAAAGGAGAGTCAGGGCTTCAGTATTTT.